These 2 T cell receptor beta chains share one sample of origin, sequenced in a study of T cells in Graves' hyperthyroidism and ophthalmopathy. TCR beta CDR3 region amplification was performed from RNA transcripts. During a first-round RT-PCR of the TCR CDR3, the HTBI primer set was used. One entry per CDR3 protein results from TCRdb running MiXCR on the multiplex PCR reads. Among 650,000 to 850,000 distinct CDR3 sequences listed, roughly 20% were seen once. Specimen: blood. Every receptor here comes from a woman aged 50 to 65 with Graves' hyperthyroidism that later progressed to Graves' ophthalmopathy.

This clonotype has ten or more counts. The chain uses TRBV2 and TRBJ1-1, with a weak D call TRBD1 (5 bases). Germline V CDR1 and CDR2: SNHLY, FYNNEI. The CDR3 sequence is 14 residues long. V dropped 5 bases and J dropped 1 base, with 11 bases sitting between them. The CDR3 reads CASSPSGRNTEAFF. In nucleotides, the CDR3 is TGTGCCAGCAGTCCGTCGGGGCGGAACACTGAAGCTTTCTTT. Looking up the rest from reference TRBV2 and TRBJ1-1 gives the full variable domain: EPEVTQTPSHQVTQMGQEVILRCVPISNHLYFYWYRQILGQKVEFLVSFYNNEISEKSEIFDDQFSVERPDGSNFTLKIRSTKLEDSAMYFCASSPSGRNTEAFFGQGTRLTVV.

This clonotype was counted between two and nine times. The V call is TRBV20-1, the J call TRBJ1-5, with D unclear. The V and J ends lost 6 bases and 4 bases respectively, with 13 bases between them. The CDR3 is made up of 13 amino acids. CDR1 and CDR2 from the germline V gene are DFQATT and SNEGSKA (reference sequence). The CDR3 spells CSAKKILNQPQHF. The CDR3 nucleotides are TGCAGTGCCAAGAAAATACTAAATCAGCCCCAGCATTTT.